A selection of T cell receptor beta chains follows, all from one sample in a study of OX40 agonist ivuxolimab in advanced cancers. Profiled with immunoSEQ multiplex PCR; TCRdb holds only in-frame clones, not every one. Among around 29,000 clones listed, 65% to 90% were seen once. The material was CD4+ or CD8+ T cells sorted from blood, obtained in a trial of the OX40 agonist ivuxolimab. The source of these receptors is an adult with an advanced solid tumor such as melanoma, head and neck, liver or kidney cancer. The CDR3 runs from the conserved cysteine through the conserved F or W. A D gene is named only where the DNA matches it firmly. Some rows have no size entry. The others give once, few or many, or a class for an expanded clone.

abundance,v_gene,j_gene,d_gene,CDR3nt,CDR3aa
.,TRBV4-3,TRBJ2-2,.,TGCGCCAGCAGCCCGACAGGGAACACCGGGGAGCTGTTTTTT,CASSPTGNTGELFF
.,TRBV9,TRBJ1-2,.,TGTGCCAGCAGCGTAGGTGGGACCCCATCCTATGGCTACACCTTC,CASSVGGTPSYGYTF
.,TRBV11-3,TRBJ2-1,.,TGTGCCAGCAGCCGAACTGGGATCCCGGGGGAGCAGTTCTTC,CASSRTGIPGEQFF
.,TRBV19,TRBJ1-2,.,TGTGCCAGTAGTATAGGTGGGATTAACTATGGCTACACCTTC,CASSIGGINYGYTF
.,TRBV5-6,TRBJ2-7,.,TGTGCCAGCAGCGGGGGGACGTCCTACGAGCAGTACTTC,CASSGGTSYEQYF
.,TRBV5-1,TRBJ1-1,.,TGCGCCAGCAGCTCACAGGGATTAGAAGCTTTCTTT,CASSSQGLEAFF
.,TRBV7-2,TRBJ1-5,.,TGTGCCAGCAGCTTAATTGGGTCAGACAATCAGCCCCAGCATTTT,CASSLIGSDNQPQHF
.,TRBV2,TRBJ2-7,TRBD2,TGTGCCAGCAGTGCCTCAGCAAGATCGGTGGCGGGGGACCTCTACTACGAGCAGTACTTC,CASSASARSVAGDLYYEQYF
.,TRBV12-2,TRBJ1-2,.,TGTGCAAGTCGCCGCAGTCCAAGCCAGGGGGCGGCTGGCTACACCTTC,CASRRSPSQGAAGYTF
.,TRBV5-1,TRBJ1-1,.,TGCGCCAGCAGCCCTGAATGGGGATATAACACTGAAGCTTTCTTT,CASSPEWGYNTEAFF
.,TRBV21-1,TRBJ2-3,.,TGTGCCAGCAGCAAAGGAAGGGGACGTAGCGTGTGGCCCACAGATACGCAGTATTTT,CASSKGRGRSVWPTDTQYF
.,TRBV5-4,TRBJ1-4,.,TGTGCCAGCAGCACACTAGGGGGAAGTGGTGAAAAACTGTTTTTT,CASSTLGGSGEKLFF
.,TRBV9,TRBJ2-6,.,TGTGCCAGCAGCGCCAGACACTGGAGCTCTGGGGCCAACGTCCTGACTTTC,CASSARHWSSGANVLTF
.,TRBV7-3,TRBJ2-1,.,TGTGCCAGCAGCTTCGGTGCGGGGGCCCCCTACAATGAGCAGTTCTTC,CASSFGAGAPYNEQFF
.,TRBV28,TRBJ1-1,.,TGTGCCAGCAGCGCGGGGGGGGAGGACACTGAAGCTTTCTTT,CASSAGGEDTEAFF
.,TRBV27,TRBJ2-3,TRBD2,TGTGCCAGCAGTTTATTAGCGGGGAGCACAGATACGCAGTATTTT,CASSLLAGSTDTQYF
.,TRBV7-3,TRBJ2-7,.,TGTGCCAGCAGACGTATCCGAAGGGGCGTCTCCTACGAGCAGTACTTC,CASRRIRRGVSYEQYF
.,TRBV27,TRBJ2-7,TRBD1,TGTGCCAGCAGTAACAGGGCAGGGGGCGACGAGCAGTACTTC,CASSNRAGGDEQYF
.,TRBV4-1,TRBJ2-2,.,TGCGCCAGCAGCCAACATCCACACAACACCGGGGAGCTGTTTTTT,CASSQHPHNTGELFF
few,TRBV2,TRBJ2-7,TRBD1,TGTGCCAGCACCAAAGGGGACAGGTACGAGCAGTACTTC,CASTKGDRYEQYF
.,TRBV4-2,TRBJ2-3,.,TGTGCCAGCAGCCAAGGTCCCCAGTATCCGCAGTATTTT,CASSQGPQYPQYF
.,TRBV6-1,TRBJ2-1,TRBD1,TGTGCCAGCAGTGGGTTCCGAACAGGGGCCTACAATGAGCAGTTCTTC,CASSGFRTGAYNEQFF